The 17 T cell receptor beta chains below were found in one sample sequenced in a study of T-cell reconstitution after alpha-beta-depleted transplantation in children. Unique molecular identifiers were used in preparing the TCRbeta library. TCRdb independently ran MiXCR on the PCR reads; one entry per CDR3 protein. The sample contains some 830,000 distinct CDR3 sequences, 15% to 20% of which appear only once. Here the sequenced sample was PBMCs, mostly from graft donor cells, taken 360 days after TCRalphabeta/CD19-depleted stem cell transplant. Receptors originate from a male patient between 5 and 17 years old who had a stem cell transplant for acute lymphoblastic leukemia, so the T cells may come from the graft donor.

This clonotype was detected ten times or more. J is TRBJ2-7 and V is TRBV7-3; D not resolved. This CDR3 is built from 12 residues. V lost 5 bases and J 2 bases, leaving 7 bases between the germline ends. CDR1 and CDR2 from the germline V gene are SGHTA and FQGTGA. CDR3 DNA sequence: TGTGCCAGCAGCCAACCCCCCTACGAGCAGTACTTC. Translating gives CASSQPPYEQYF.

Remarks on this clonotype: A read error may be the cause here, since a much bigger clone is one base away. The conserved phenylalanine or tryptophan is not found at the CDR3 terminus, so this likely reflects a read error. The chain has TRBV5-1 and TRBJ2-2, with TRBD1 matching over 8 bases. This CDR3 has 16 residues. The V and J ends lost 3 bases and 0 bases, in that order; junction bases with no gene match: 4. Germline V gene lookup returns CDR1 SGHRS and CDR2 YFSETQ. The CDR3 DNA follows: TGCGCCAGCAGCTCCAGGACAGGGACGAACACCGGGGAGCTGTTTTCT. This codes for CASSSRTGTNTGELFS.

This rearrangement joins TRBV5-1 to TRBJ2-3, with a tentative D call TRBD2 (6 bases). The V end was cut by 4 bases, the J end by 4 bases, with 22 bases between. CDR1 and CDR2 (germline): SGHRS, YFSETQ. The CDR3 runs 17 residues. CDR3 sequence: CASSPGGGVVLPDTQYF. DNA of the CDR3: TGCGCCAGCAGCCCCGGGGGTGGCGTGGTTCTCCCAGATACGCAGTATTTT. Filled out from reference TRBV5-1 and TRBJ2-3, the complete variable domain reads KAGVTQTPRYLIKTRGQQVTLSCSPISGHRSVSWYQQTPGQGLQFLFEYFSETQRNKGNFPGRFSGRQFSNSRSEMNVSTLELGDSALYLCASSPGGGVVLPDTQYFGPGTRLTVL.

The chain carries TRBV20-1 and TRBJ2-7, with D possibly being TRBD1 (5 bases). V was cut by 0 bases and J by 5 bases, with 17 bases left in between. The CDR3 has 15 amino acids. The V gene's germline CDR1 is DFQATT and CDR2 SNEGSKA (reference sequence). CDR3 in amino acids: CSARDDLDMANEQYF. As DNA, the CDR3 is TGCAGTGCTAGAGATGACTTGGACATGGCGAACGAGCAGTACTTC.

This clonotype has more than one count but fewer than ten. V is TRBV2 and J is TRBJ1-4; D might be TRBD1 (6 bases). Trimming stripped 10 bases from V and 7 bases from J, with 13 bases between. The length of the CDR3 is 12 residues. Germline-derived CDR1 and CDR2 are SNHLY and FYNNEI. This chain's CDR3 is CATGTLREKLFF. The CDR3 DNA sequence: TGTGCCACCGGGACATTGCGTGAAAAACTGTTTTTT. The complete variable domain, with remaining parts taken from reference TRBV2 and TRBJ1-4, reads EPEVTQTPSHQVTQMGQEVILRCVPISNHLYFYWYRQILGQKVEFLVSFYNNEISEKSEIFDDQFSVERPDGSNFTLKIRSTKLEDSAMYFCATGTLREKLFFGSGTQLSVL.

The rearrangement joins TRBV5-1 to TRBJ2-7; 8 positions agree with TRBD2. In germline, CDR1 is SGHRS, CDR2 YFSETQ. The CDR3 sequence is 15 residues long. The J segment lost 3 bases and the V segment lost 0 bases, leaving 5 bases of the junction unmatched. The CDR3 DNA sequence: TGCGCCAGCAGCTTGGTGCGGGGGGAAGGCTACGAGCAGTACTTC. This gives the protein CASSLVRGEGYEQYF.

The rearrangement joins TRBV5-1 to TRBJ2-3; 8 bases match TRBD1. The junction had 11 bases not matched to a gene; V was cut back by 4 bases and J by 1 base. In germline, CDR1 is SGHRS, CDR2 YFSETQ. The CDR3 consists of 17 residues. The CDR3 here is CASSGRTGSKGTDTQYF. For the CDR3, the DNA is TGCGCCAGCAGCGGAAGGACAGGGAGTAAGGGCACAGATACGCAGTATTTT.

This clonotype occurred a few times. The V call is TRBV6-5, the J call TRBJ1-6; D is unclear. The CDR3 contains 14 residues. Trimming pared 2 bases from V and 5 bases from J, leaving 7 bases between. Germline V gene data show CDR1 as MNHEY and CDR2 as SVGAGI. The CDR3 here is CASSYGLNNSPLHF. The DNA for the CDR3 is TGTGCCAGCAGTTACGGCCTGAATAATTCACCCCTCCACTTT.

The chain links TRBV10-3 to TRBJ2-7; D ambiguous. Germline V lookup: CDR1 ENHRY, CDR2 SYGVKD. With 4 bases removed from V and 6 bases from J, the gap between germline ends came to 13 bases. This CDR3 has 13 amino acids. The DNA of the CDR3 is TGTGCCATCAGTGCCAAGGGATCTGGCGAGCAGTACTTC. Translating it yields CAISAKGSGEQYF.

The CDR3 nucleotides read TGTGCCAGCCCTCCCCTACCCAGGGCTGGAAACACCATATATTTT. It specifies CASPPLPRAGNTIYF. J is TRBJ1-3 and V is TRBV6-1; TRBD1 is a possible D gene (5 bases). Germline values: CDR1 MNHNS, CDR2 SASEGT. CDR3 length equals 15 residues. Trimming cost V 8 bases and J 2 bases, with 16 bases left between them.

This clonotype appeared a few times. This chain connects TRBV5-5 to TRBJ2-5, with D possibly matching TRBD2 (7 bases). The CDR3 has 14 residues. The germline V and J ends were trimmed by 7 bases and 3 bases, with 16 bases remaining between them. Looked up from germline, CDR1 is SGHKS and CDR2 is YYEKEE (reference sequence). The CDR3 sequence is CASAPGGPEETQYF. The CDR3 DNA reads as TGTGCCAGCGCCCCCGGGGGGCCCGAAGAGACCCAGTACTTC.

The chain uses TRBV5-1 and TRBJ2-1, with 12 bases aligning to TRBD2. V was clipped by 5 bases and J by 8 bases; unmatched bases: 2. The CDR3 contains 13 residues. Looked up from germline, CDR1 is SGHRS and CDR2 is YFSETQ. CDR3 nucleotides: TGCGCCAGCAGACTAGCGGGAGGCGATGAGCAGTTCTTC. This gives the protein CASRLAGGDEQFF.

The table lists this clonotype with many counts. This sequence joins TRBV5-1 and TRBJ2-7; 14 nucleotides line up with TRBD2. Germline CDR1 and CDR2: SGHRS and YFSETQ. The CDR3 length is 16 residues. V was pared by 4 bases and J by 6 bases, with 9 bases of the junction left unmatched. The DNA for the CDR3 is TGCGCCAGCAGCGAGGGACTAGCGGGAGTTCTTAGCGAGCAGTACTTC. Protein: CASSEGLAGVLSEQYF. Variable domain in full (rest from reference TRBV5-1 and TRBJ2-7): KAGVTQTPRYLIKTRGQQVTLSCSPISGHRSVSWYQQTPGQGLQFLFEYFSETQRNKGNFPGRFSGRQFSNSRSEMNVSTLELGDSALYLCASSEGLAGVLSEQYFGPGTRLTVT.

The gene calls are TRBV12-3 or TRBV12-4 and TRBJ2-5; possibly TRBD1 or TRBD2 for D (6 bases each). Trimming pared 5 bases from V and 1 base from J, leaving 8 bases between. The CDR3 extends over 13 amino acids. CDR3 bases: TGTGCCAGCAGTGGAGGGGGCCAAGAGACCCAGTACTTC. Protein product: CASSGGGQETQYF.

This sequence joins TRBV7-2 and TRBJ2-3; 8 positions match TRBD1. Germline CDR1 reads SGHTA; CDR2 reads FQGNSA. Trimming took 1 base from V and 5 from J; bases not matched to a gene: 11. This CDR3 has 17 residues. CDR3 in amino acids: CASSLGPGTGLEDTQYF. The CDR3 DNA is TGTGCCAGCAGCTTAGGTCCCGGGACAGGCTTGGAAGATACGCAGTATTTT.

The table lists this clonotype with many counts. The chain joins TRBV29-1 to TRBJ2-1; D ambiguous. CDR1 is SQVTM and CDR2 is ANQGSEA in the germline V gene. Trimming pared 7 bases from V and 9 bases from J, leaving 13 bases between. The CDR3 spans 11 residues. The CDR3 DNA is TGCAGCGCCCCAGAACCTACTGAGCAGTTCTTC. The encoded protein is CSAPEPTEQFF.

The chain employs TRBV28 and TRBJ2-4; D remains ambiguous. CDR3 length: 15 amino acids. V lost 1 base to trimming and J lost 0 bases, with 7 bases between them. The germline gives CDR1 MDHEN, CDR2 SYDVKM. DNA of the CDR3: TGTGCCAGCAGTTTATATTACCTAGCCAAAAACATTCAGTACTTC. This codes for CASSLYYLAKNIQYF.